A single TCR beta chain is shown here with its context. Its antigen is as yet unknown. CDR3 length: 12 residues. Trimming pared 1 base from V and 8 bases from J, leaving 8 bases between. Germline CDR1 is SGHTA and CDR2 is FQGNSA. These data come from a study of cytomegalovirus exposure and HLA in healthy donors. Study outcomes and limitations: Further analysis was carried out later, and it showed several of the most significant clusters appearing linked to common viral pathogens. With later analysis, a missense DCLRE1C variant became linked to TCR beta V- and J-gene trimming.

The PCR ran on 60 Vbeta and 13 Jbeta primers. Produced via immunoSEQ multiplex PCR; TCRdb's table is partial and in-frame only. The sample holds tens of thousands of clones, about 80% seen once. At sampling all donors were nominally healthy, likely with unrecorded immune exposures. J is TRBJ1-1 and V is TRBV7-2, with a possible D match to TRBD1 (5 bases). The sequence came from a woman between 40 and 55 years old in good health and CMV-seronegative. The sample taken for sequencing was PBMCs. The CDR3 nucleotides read TGTGCCAGCAGCTTAGACAGGCAGGAAGCTTTCTTT. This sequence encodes CASSLDRQEAFF.